One T cell receptor (beta chain) is described in this entry. Its binding antigen is unknown. No qualities accompany the bases; no much larger clone lies one base away. Via the germline V gene (reference sequence), CDR1 is SEHNR and CDR2 FQNEAQ. From its cysteine to its phenylalanine, the CDR3 spans 14 amino acids. Just the 42-base CDR3 DNA is kept, in frame starting at base 1. V drops 3 bases and J drops 3 bases, leaving 11 bases in between. This sample is drawn from a study of blood T cell repertoires in COVID-19 (dated by TCRdb to the early 2020s). Regarding the research as a whole: The collaborator samples originated in the United States, Italy and Spain and spanned the acute and convalescent phases of COVID-19. The material from the prospective study consisted of cDNA or gDNA derived from T cells, B-cell-depleted T cells, or PBMCs. Subjects who had been exposed to COVID-19, were actively infected with it, or had recovered from it provided the deeply sampled blood TCRbeta repertoires that made up the dataset. The repertoires were released in a freely available public database meant as a resource for research on the immune response to SARS-CoV-2. The samples were drawn from the first 160 participants of the ongoing ImmuneRACE study and from about 1,200 subjects provided by 6 global collaborators. The sample metadata nearly always contained a de-identified subject ID, COVID-19 status, age in years and sex. Where available, HLA class I and class II types were obtained from metadata supplied by the sample provider rather than from assay-based typing.

Findings and caveats that apply to the study as a whole: Clinical and demographic metadata were provided uncurated, with the amount varying by source and participant.

Enrolling through a virtual design, the prospective study's participants ranged in age from roughly 18 to 90 years and lived across around 25 United States geographic areas. In the prospective study, participants were assigned to cohorts based on the clinical history participants reported in a screening survey and a study questionnaire. Exposed participants had been in contact, within 2 weeks of entering the study, with a person who had a PCR-confirmed or clinician-diagnosed case of COVID-19. Each participant in the prospective study had whole blood, serum and a nasopharyngeal or oropharyngeal swab collected by mobile phlebotomists. Over an approximately two-month period, participants in the prospective study had the option of providing additional blood draws and questionnaires. Before DNA extraction, prospective study blood samples were shipped either frozen or at room temperature. The immunoSEQ Assay, a bias-controlled multiplex PCR, was used to amplify TCRbeta CDR3 regions from genomic DNA. The original methods were these. The number of nucleated cells in each sample was estimated from the amplification of reference gene primers within the assay. To quantify the absolute abundance of each unique TCRbeta CDR3 rearrangement, sequence reads were collapsed and filtered. Productive Simpson clonality was computed per sample as the square root of Simpson's diversity index over productive rearrangements. TCRdb provides this immuneACCESS table in a form limited to in-frame rearrangements. Some clones are lacking; in checked studies, under half of them reflect an unresolved V gene, and why the rest are absent is not known. The V and J calls and clone size were taken over from that table, and D and trimming were inferred from the DNA. This sample holds roughly 250,000 clones; 83% were observed only once. The top ten clones comprise 3.5% to 4% of the sample.

The V gene is TRBV7-9 and the J gene is TRBJ1-1, and possibly TRBD1, on 5 matching bases. The receptor was isolated from a woman aged 40 to 55 who had been exposed to COVID-19. Sequenced input: PBMCs or T cells enriched from blood (not recorded which). The sequence in DNA is TGTGCCAGCAGCTTGGAAGGGGCTCACACTGAAGCTTTCTTT. Its translation reads: CASSLEGAHTEAFF.